Listed below are T cell receptor beta chains from one sample, sequenced in a study of blood T cell repertoires in COVID-19. The assay was immunoSEQ multiplex PCR, and TCRdb's table has in-frame clones only and misses some. The sample records about 95,000 clones, about 80% being singletons. What was sequenced was peripheral blood. The receptors here all came from a human donor in a cohort sampled during active COVID-19. CDR3s include the opening cysteine and the closing phenylalanine or tryptophan. A D gene is named only where the DNA matches it firmly. Only part of the rows carry a size: once, few, many, or a class if the clone is expanded.

clone size,D gene,V gene,J gene,CDR3 protein,CDR3 DNA
.,.,TRBV29-1,TRBJ2-7,CSVIPTTYEQYF,TGCAGCGTTATCCCAACAACCTACGAGCAGTACTTC
.,TRBD1,TRBV18,TRBJ1-5,CASSPPTGLQPQHF,TGTGCCAGCTCACCACCGACAGGGTTACAGCCCCAGCATTTT
.,.,TRBV10-3,TRBJ1-1,CAISGQGGLTNTEAFF,TGTGCCATCAGTGGCCAGGGAGGGCTGACGAACACTGAAGCTTTCTTT
.,.,TRBV6-5,TRBJ1-2,CASSYDRKNYGYTF,TGTGCCAGCAGTTACGACAGGAAAAACTATGGCTACACCTTC
.,TRBD1,TRBV18,TRBJ1-2,CASSPGQGEGYTF,TGTGCCAGCTCACCCGGACAGGGGGAAGGCTACACCTTC
.,TRBD1,TRBV20-1,TRBJ1-2,CSARLGTGSTF,TGCAGTGCTAGGCTCGGGACAGGGAGCACCTTC
.,TRBD1,TRBV19,TRBJ1-1,CASVTGGGGNTEAFF,TGTGCCAGTGTGACAGGGGGCGGAGGAAACACTGAAGCTTTCTTT
few,TRBD2,TRBV18,TRBJ2-7,CASQGQGGLAGTYEQYF,TGTGCCAGCCAAGGACAGGGAGGACTAGCGGGGACCTACGAGCAGTACTTC
.,.,TRBV7-9,TRBJ1-5,CASSLGELDGNQPQHF,TGTGCCAGCAGCTTAGGGGAGCTGGATGGCAATCAGCCCCAGCATTTT
.,.,TRBV15,TRBJ1-1,CATSSIRGYMNTEAFF,TGTGCCACCAGCAGCATCAGGGGCTACATGAACACTGAAGCTTTCTTT
few,TRBD2,TRBV19,TRBJ2-1,CASSSIVGRTSGTSYNEQFF,TGTGCCAGTAGTAGTATAGTCGGGAGGACTAGCGGGACTTCCTACAATGAGCAGTTCTTC
.,.,TRBV6-5,TRBJ1-1,CASSSTGVEAFF,TGTGCCAGCAGTTCCACAGGAGTTGAAGCTTTCTTT
.,.,TRBV18,TRBJ2-2,CASSLRTSQNTGELFF,TGTGCCAGCTCACTCCGGACAAGTCAAAACACCGGGGAGCTGTTTTTT
.,.,TRBV29-1,TRBJ2-3,CSWEPSTDTQYF,TGCAGCTGGGAGCCGAGCACAGATACGCAGTATTTT
once,.,TRBV14,TRBJ2-5,CASSQGLQGGETQYF,TGTGCCAGCAGCCAAGGTCTACAGGGCGGGGAGACCCAGTACTTC
.,.,TRBV5-4,TRBJ2-1,CASSTSQRDTYNEQFF,TGTGCCAGCAGCACATCACAACGGGACACCTACAATGAGCAGTTCTTC
few,TRBD1,TRBV18,TRBJ2-7,CASSPVTGPHEQYF,TGTGCCAGCTCACCGGTGACAGGGCCCCACGAGCAGTACTTC
.,TRBD2,TRBV27,TRBJ2-3,CASSLSSTGTSGNTDTQYF,TGTGCCAGCAGTTTATCGTCGACCGGGACTAGCGGAAACACAGATACGCAGTATTTT
.,.,TRBV27,TRBJ2-2,CASTTNYRTGELFF,TGTGCCAGCACCACAAATTACAGGACCGGGGAGCTGTTTTTT
.,.,TRBV20-1,TRBJ2-7,CSARDPIEQYF,TGCAGTGCTAGAGACCCCATCGAGCAGTACTTC
once,.,TRBV7-3,TRBJ1-1,CASSFDRLDTEAFF,TGTGCCAGCAGCTTCGACAGGTTAGACACTGAAGCTTTCTTT
many,.,TRBV14,TRBJ1-2,CASSQVREGGYTF,TGTGCCAGCAGCCAAGTGAGGGAGGGCGGCTACACCTTC
.,.,TRBV2,TRBJ2-3,CASSPWREGADTQYF,TGTGCCAGCAGTCCGTGGAGGGAGGGGGCAGATACGCAGTATTTT
.,TRBD1,TRBV19,TRBJ2-3,CASSIVGQRRDTQYF,TGTGCCAGTAGTATCGTGGGACAGAGGAGGGATACGCAGTATTTT
.,TRBD1,TRBV3-1/TRBV3-2,TRBJ1-2,CASSQPGQGHGYTF,TGTGCCAGCAGCCAACCAGGACAGGGTCATGGCTACACCTTC
.,TRBD1,TRBV10-2,TRBJ2-2,CASTRGTGGMTNTGELFF,TGCGCCAGCACTCGCGGGACAGGGGGTATGACAAACACCGGGGAGCTGTTTTTT
.,.,TRBV12-3/TRBV12-4,TRBJ1-2,CASSLRGGYTF,TGTGCCAGCAGTTTAAGGGGGGGCTACACCTTC
.,TRBD2,TRBV9,TRBJ2-3,CASSPRTSGGTDTQYF,TGTGCCAGCAGCCCCAGGACTAGCGGGGGCACAGATACGCAGTATTTT
.,.,TRBV18,TRBJ2-1,CASSPQSESEQFF,TGTGCCAGCTCACCACAATCCGAGAGTGAGCAGTTCTTC
.,.,TRBV5-6,TRBJ1-1,CASSWSAEAFF,TGTGCCAGCAGCTGGTCAGCTGAAGCTTTCTTT
.,TRBD1,TRBV23-1,TRBJ1-5,CASSQLVQGRSRNNQPQHF,TGCGCCAGCAGTCAATTGGTACAGGGGCGAAGTAGGAACAATCAGCCCCAGCATTTT
.,TRBD1,TRBV9,TRBJ1-2,CASSVGGTVSFYGYTF,TGTGCCAGCAGCGTAGGAGGGACAGTCTCCTTCTATGGCTACACCTTC
.,TRBD1,TRBV25-1,TRBJ2-5,CASSATGTGITETQYF,TGTGCCAGCAGTGCCACCGGGACAGGGATCACGGAGACCCAGTACTTC